This passage covers 28 T cell receptor beta chains from one sample sequenced in a study of control samples from healthy donors and cancer patients. Method: immunoSEQ multiplex PCR; TCRdb's copy keeps in-frame clones and lacks some. Here the sample spans around 200,000 clones, around 94% being singletons. The sequenced material came from blood. These receptors were obtained from a man aged 50 to 59 in good health.

CDR3 in DNA: TGTGCCAGTAGTCGTGGTAACCGTATGGATGGCTACACCTTC. Its translation: CASSRGNRMDGYTF. The rearrangement uses TRBV19 and TRBJ1-2; no definite D call. The CDR3 is made up of 14 amino acids. Germline CDR1 reads LNHDA; CDR2 reads SQIVND (reference sequence). With 5 bases removed from V and 6 bases from J, the gap between germline ends came to 16 bases.

V gene TRBV5-4 combines with J gene TRBJ2-5, with 7 bases that match TRBD1. The J segment lost 1 base and the V segment lost 5 bases, leaving 5 bases of the junction unmatched. CDR1 and CDR2 (germline): SGHNT, YYREEE (reference sequence). The CDR3 extends over 14 amino acids. The CDR3 reads CASSFGTAQETQYF. DNA of the CDR3: TGTGCCAGCAGTTTCGGGACAGCCCAAGAGACCCAGTACTTC. The full variable domain, its missing parts supplied by reference TRBV5-4 and TRBJ2-5, is ETGVTQSPTHLIKTRGQQVTLRCSSQSGHNTVSWYQQALGQGPQFIFQYYREEENGRGNFPPRFSGLQFPNYSSELNVNALELDDSALYLCASSFGTAQETQYFGPGTRLLVL.

The chain combines TRBV11-2 with TRBJ1-2; D gene unclear. V was trimmed by 3 bases and J by 4 bases, leaving 6 bases between them. Germline loops: CDR1 SGHAT, CDR2 FQNNGV. The CDR3 sequence is 12 residues long. For the CDR3, the DNA is TGTGCCAGCAGCTTCAGGAGCTATGGCTACACCTTC. This gives the protein CASSFRSYGYTF.

This clone was observed a few times. CDR3 protein: CASSYSPGRNTEAFF. The DNA of the CDR3 is TGTGCCAGCAGTTACTCGCCAGGGAGGAACACTGAAGCTTTCTTT. The chain uses TRBV6-5 and TRBJ1-1; the D gene is possibly TRBD1 (5 bases). The CDR3 is made up of 15 amino acids. Germline loops: CDR1 MNHEY, CDR2 SVGAGI. With 0 bases removed from V and 1 base from J, the gap between germline ends came to 9 bases.

This clone was observed a single time. The chain recombines TRBV5-1 with TRBJ2-1; 8 bases match TRBD2. Germline V lookup: CDR1 SGHRS, CDR2 YFSETQ. V shed 3 bases and J 7 bases; nucleotides not matched to a gene: 9. This CDR3 comprises 15 residues. In DNA form, the CDR3 reads TGCGCCAGCAGCTCCGGGACTAGTGCGTTGAATGAGCAGTTCTTC. It encodes CASSSGTSALNEQFF.

The CDR3 sequence is CASSPRGWTDTQYF. In DNA form, the CDR3 reads TGTGCCAGCAGCCCCAGGGGTTGGACAGATACGCAGTATTTT. V is TRBV5-5 and J is TRBJ2-3; weak D call: TRBD1 (6 bases). V lost 4 bases, J lost 3 bases, and 12 bases lay in between. Germline CDR1 is SGHKS and CDR2 is YYEKEE (reference sequence). CDR3 size: 14 residues.

The rearrangement uses TRBV6-1 and TRBJ2-3; TRBD2 matches at 10 bases. V trimming: 2 bases; J trimming: 6 bases; junction bases outside the gene matches: 14. Germline CDR1 reads MNHNS; CDR2 reads SASEGT. CDR3 length: 18 amino acids. CDR3 region: CASSENPFVAGGGDTQYF. Here the CDR3 DNA reads TGTGCCAGCAGTGAAAACCCTTTTGTAGCGGGGGGCGGGGATACGCAGTATTTT.

The gene calls are TRBV7-9 and TRBJ2-5; D unresolved. The CDR3 runs to 14 residues. V was shortened by 3 bases and J by 1 base, with 9 bases between the two germline ends. Germline V CDR1 and CDR2: SEHNR, FQNEAQ (reference sequence). CDR3 residues: CASSFPRPQETQYF. The CDR3 nucleotides are TGTGCCAGCAGCTTTCCCCGACCCCAAGAGACCCAGTACTTC.

The chain carries TRBV27 and TRBJ1-5; tentatively, D is TRBD1 (5 bases). With 8 bases removed from V and 3 bases from J, the gap between germline ends came to 14 bases. Germline CDR1 reads MNHEY; CDR2 reads SMNVEV (reference sequence). The CDR3 length is 14 residues. The CDR3 DNA follows: TGTGCCAGCGGCTTGGGGGGGGTCAATCAGCCCCAGCATTTT. Encoded protein: CASGLGGVNQPQHF.

The gene calls are TRBV6-4 and TRBJ1-2; no definite D call. This CDR3 has 13 residues. Germline assignment: CDR1 MRHNA and CDR2 SNTAGT. Trimming shortened V by 6 bases and J by 7 bases, and 15 bases separated the two germline ends. CDR3 protein: CASRVGLLGGYTF. CDR3 coding DNA: TGTGCCAGCAGAGTCGGGCTGTTGGGTGGCTACACCTTC.

V gene TRBV12-3 or TRBV12-4 combines with J gene TRBJ1-3; no reliable D call. The CDR3 length is 12 residues. Trimming shortened V by 3 bases and J by 4 bases, and 4 bases separated the two germline ends. CDR3 DNA: TGTGCCAGCAGTTTTGGGGGAAACACCATATATTTT. This sequence encodes CASSFGGNTIYF.

This clone was counted once. The chain carries TRBV18 and TRBJ2-1; TRBD1 is a possible D gene (6 bases). In germline, CDR1 is KGHSH, CDR2 LQKENI. V shed 0 bases and J shed 4 bases, with 10 bases lying between them. The CDR3 length is 15 residues. CDR3 nucleotides: TGTGCCAGCTCACCACCGAAACAGGGATACAATGAGCAGTTCTTC. Translating it yields CASSPPKQGYNEQFF. Using reference TRBV18 and TRBJ2-1 for the parts outside the CDR3, the full variable domain is NAGVMQNPRHLVRRRGQEARLRCSPMKGHSHVYWYRQLPEEGLKFMVYLQKENIIDESGMPKERFSAEFPKEGPSILRIQQVVRGDSAAYFCASSPPKQGYNEQFFGPGTRLTVL.

With regard to this clone: The germline gene is not matched at one end of the junction; a read error may be the cause. The V and J genes are TRBV11-3 and TRBJ2-3; possibly TRBD2 for D (5 bases). Germline values: CDR1 SGHNT, CDR2 YENEEA. CDR3 length: 14 amino acids. The CDR3 region has the DNA TGTGCCAGCAGCTTAGGTTCTAGCAGAGATACGCAGTATTTT. Translated: CASSLGSSRDTQYF.

Notes on this clone: The identical CDR3 is also encoded by other nucleotide sequences in the sample. The chain combines TRBV5-1 with TRBJ1-2; 9 nucleotides agree with TRBD1. The V gene end was trimmed by 0 bases and the J gene end by 8 bases; junction bases not matched to a gene: 5. Germline values: CDR1 SGHRS, CDR2 YFSETQ. The CDR3 contains 14 residues. CDR3 DNA sequence: TGCGCCAGCAGCTTGGGAACAGGGGGCTACGGCTACACCTTC. Its protein is CASSLGTGGYGYTF.

This chain uses TRBV7-2 with TRBJ2-7; the D gene is possibly TRBD1 (5 bases). Germline V gives CDR1 SGHTA, CDR2 FQGNSA. The V end lost 5 bases, the J end lost 0 bases, and 11 bases lay between the germline ends. The CDR3 totals 14 residues. The CDR3 nucleotides read TGTGCCAGCAGCATCTGGGGCAGCTCCTACGAGCAGTACGTC. Its protein product is CASSIWGSSYEQYV.

The chain joins TRBV6-1 to TRBJ2-7; maybe TRBD1 (5 bases). The CDR3 has 15 amino acids. CDR1 and CDR2 from the germline V gene are MNHNS and SASEGT. V lost 1 base and J lost 4, with 14 bases in between. CDR3 sequence reads: CASSEVRAGIYEQYV. As DNA, the CDR3 is TGTGCCAGCAGTGAAGTTCGGGCAGGGATATACGAGCAGTACGTC.

This chain connects TRBV7-9 to TRBJ1-5, with TRBD1 matching over 7 bases. CDR3 length: 15 residues. V trimming: 5 bases; J trimming: 5 bases; junction bases outside the gene matches: 9. Per germline, CDR1 SEHNR and CDR2 FQNEAQ (reference sequence). CDR3 bases: TGTGCCAGCAGCGCCGGGACAGATATTTATCAGCCCCAGCATTTT. Its protein is CASSAGTDIYQPQHF.

This rearrangement joins TRBV5-1 to TRBJ1-2; D is perhaps TRBD1 (5 bases). The germline gives CDR1 SGHRS, CDR2 YFSETQ. The CDR3 covers 16 residues. The germline V and J ends were trimmed by 4 bases and 8 bases, with 24 bases remaining between them. The CDR3 protein is CASSTIPGTADGGYTF. The DNA of the CDR3 is TGCGCCAGCAGCACAATCCCTGGGACGGCCGATGGGGGCTACACCTTC. Drawing the rest from reference TRBV5-1 and TRBJ1-2, the complete variable domain is KAGVTQTPRYLIKTRGQQVTLSCSPISGHRSVSWYQQTPGQGLQFLFEYFSETQRNKGNFPGRFSGRQFSNSRSEMNVSTLELGDSALYLCASSTIPGTADGGYTFGSGTRLTVV.

The chain has TRBV2 and TRBJ2-1, with D maybe TRBD1 (6 bases). V lost 6 bases and J 15 bases, leaving 15 bases between the germline ends. The length of the CDR3 is 11 residues. Germline CDR1 is SNHLY and CDR2 is FYNNEI. The CDR3 region is CASRQMGARFF. The CDR3 DNA reads TGTGCCAGCAGGCAAATGGGGGCCAGGTTCTTC. Full variable domain (outside the CDR3, taken from reference TRBV2 and TRBJ2-1): EPEVTQTPSHQVTQMGQEVILRCVPISNHLYFYWYRQILGQKVEFLVSFYNNEISEKSEIFDDQFSVERPDGSNFTLKIRSTKLEDSAMYFCASRQMGARFFGPGTRLTVL.

The chain combines TRBV27 with TRBJ1-2, with 10 bases identical to TRBD1. This CDR3 comprises 16 residues. The V gene end was trimmed by 2 bases and the J gene end by 4 bases; junction bases not matched to a gene: 7. Germline V lookup: CDR1 MNHEY, CDR2 SMNVEV (reference sequence). CDR3 nucleotides: TGTGCCAGCAGTTTAGGGACAGGGGAATTTCGCTATGGCTACACCTTC. Translating it yields CASSLGTGEFRYGYTF.

V gene TRBV28 combines with J gene TRBJ1-5; a weak D match, TRBD1 (5 bases). CDR1 and CDR2 from the germline V gene are MDHEN and SYDVKM. The CDR3 sequence is 18 residues long. V lost 1 base and J 2 bases, leaving 18 bases between the germline ends. CDR3 protein: CASSLSPTAGRGNQPQHF. In DNA, the CDR3 is TGTGCCAGCAGTTTATCTCCAACGGCGGGGCGAGGCAATCAGCCCCAGCATTTT.

This chain connects TRBV5-6 to TRBJ1-1; D gene uncertain. Per the germline V gene, CDR1 is SGHDT and CDR2 is YYEEEE. The CDR3 loop spans 13 amino acids. Trimming removed 4 bases from V and 0 bases from J, with 7 bases in between. The CDR3 bases are TGTGCCAGCAGCCTGGACGTGAACACTGAAGCTTTCTTT. This encodes CASSLDVNTEAFF.

The chain recombines TRBV7-2 with TRBJ2-2, with TRBD1 identical over 7 bases. The germline V gene has CDR1 SGHTA and CDR2 FQGNSA. Trimming at V came to 5 bases and at J to 8 bases, leaving 11 bases not matched to a gene. There are 15 residues in the CDR3. Written as DNA, the CDR3 is TGTGCCAGCAGCCCCGGTAGGGGGCGTTCTGGGGAGCTGTTTTTT. Protein sequence: CASSPGRGRSGELFF.

This clone was counted a few times. The CDR3 coding sequence is TGTGCCAGCAGACCCGGGACAGGGGACACCGGGGAGCTGTTTTTT. This encodes CASRPGTGDTGELFF. The chain combines TRBV7-9 with TRBJ2-2; 10 nucleotides agree with TRBD1. Germline trimming cut 6 bases from V and 3 bases from J; bases unmatched to any gene: 4. Germline CDR1 and CDR2: SEHNR and FQNEAQ (reference sequence). The CDR3 has 15 residues.

This rearrangement joins TRBV5-1 to TRBJ1-1; 8 bases align to TRBD1. The CDR3 is made up of 16 amino acids. Germline CDR1 SGHRS, CDR2 YFSETQ. Unmatched junction bases numbered 8, after V lost 4 bases and J lost 0 bases. As DNA, the CDR3 is TGCGCCAGCAGCATAAGGACAGGGATTATGAACACTGAAGCTTTCTTT. Protein sequence: CASSIRTGIMNTEAFF.

V is TRBV11-2 and J is TRBJ2-5; 7 nucleotides line up with TRBD1. There are 16 residues in the CDR3. CDR1 is SGHAT, CDR2 FQNNGV, per germline. V lost 3 bases to trimming and J lost 6 bases; unmatched junction nucleotides: 13. CDR3 sequence reads: CASSFSPGQSAKTQYF. Written as DNA, the CDR3 is TGTGCCAGCAGCTTTTCCCCGGGACAGTCCGCGAAGACCCAGTACTTC.

This chain uses TRBV29-1 with TRBJ2-5, with D unresolved. Germline V lookup: CDR1 SQVTM, CDR2 ANQGSEA. The CDR3 runs 12 residues. The V end lost 7 bases, the J end lost 1 base, and 10 bases lay between the germline ends. The DNA for the CDR3 is TGCAGCGCCAGACGGGCCCAAGAGACCCAGTACTTC. Protein sequence: CSARRAQETQYF.

The chain employs TRBV29-1 and TRBJ1-4; 7 nucleotides match TRBD1. Trimming removed 7 bases from V and 7 bases from J; junction bases left unmatched: 12. CDR1 is SQVTM and CDR2 is ANQGSEA in the germline V gene. The CDR3 is 14 residues long. Here the CDR3 DNA reads TGCAGCGCCGCAAAGGGCAGGGGGGGTGAAAAACTGTTTTTT. Protein sequence: CSAAKGRGGEKLFF.